This passage covers 2 T cell receptor beta chains from one sample sequenced in a study of cytomegalovirus exposure and HLA in healthy donors (dated by TCRdb to between 2016 and 2019). The library was produced with the immunoSEQ multiplex PCR assay. A mixture of 60 forward primers for TCR Vbeta segments and 13 reverse primers for TCR Jbeta segments was used in the multiplex PCR. This immuneACCESS table, as held by TCRdb, lists in-frame sequences with V and J called but not all clones. Of the missing ones, under half trace to an unresolved V gene in checked studies; the others have no known cause. The table for this sample lists over 130,000 clones; approximately 80% of them were counted only once. The ten largest clonotypes hold approximately 1.5% of the sample. The sequencing sample was made of PBMCs. The receptors come from a man aged 25 to 40 in good health and CMV-seropositive.

The CDR3 coding sequence is TGTGCCAGCAGCGCCGGACACTTTGCAACTAATGAAAAACTGTTTTTT. Its translation: CASSAGHFATNEKLFF. The chain has TRBV9 and TRBJ1-4; TRBD1 is a possible D gene (5 bases). V shed 3 bases and J shed 0 bases, with 12 bases lying between them. Germline V gene data show CDR1 as SGDLS and CDR2 as YYNGEE. The CDR3 spans 16 residues.

As regards this clone: The sample has other DNA sequences that encode this CDR3 too. The chain is built from TRBV13 and TRBJ1-1; the match to TRBD1 covers 8 bases. The CDR3 sequence is 17 residues long. The trim removed 6 bases at V and 1 base at J, leaving 13 bases unmatched. CDR1 is PRHDT, CDR2 FYEKMQ, per germline (reference sequence). CDR3 in DNA: TGTGCCAGCAGGAACGACGACAGGGGAAGTCAGAACACTGAAGCTTTCTTT. Translating gives CASRNDDRGSQNTEAFF.